The 29 T cell receptor delta chains reported below all come from one sample, sequenced in a study of gamma-delta T cells after stem cell transplantation. TCRdb re-identified clones in the RT-PCR reads via CATT. The table lists several thousand delta-chain clones, 15% to 20% of them singletons, with 4% to 5% in the top ten. The sequenced material came from gamma-delta T cells. Receptors originate from a human donor. It is not recorded whose cells these are; they may come from a transplant donor.

This clone turned up a few times. The chain links TRDV1 to TRDJ2, with 9 bases fitting TRDD3. The CDR3 totals 26 residues. The germline V gene encodes CDR1 TSWWSYY and CDR2 QGS. Germline trimming cut 4 bases from V and 0 bases from J; bases unmatched to any gene: 33. The DNA of the CDR3 is TGTGCTCTTGGGGCATCAATGGGCCTTTCCTCCTCCAATAAACCACTGGGGGAGTCTTTGACAGCACAACTCTTCTTT. It is translated as CALGASMGLSSSNKPLGESLTAQLFF.

This clone turned up a few times. The V and J genes are TRDV1 and TRDJ1, with a possible D match to TRDD3 (6 bases). The CDR3 loop spans 16 amino acids. Germline V gene lookup returns CDR1 TSWWSYY and CDR2 QGS. V shed 1 base and J shed 4 bases, with 16 bases lying between them. The CDR3 is CALGEPTVWGHDKLIF. Here the CDR3 DNA reads TGTGCTCTTGGGGAACCTACGGTCTGGGGACACGATAAACTCATCTTT.

No V gene was called here, but the J gene is TRDJ1; TRDD3 is taken as the D call from the table, unchecked against the DNA. The CDR3 is 15 residues long. The CDR3 DNA follows: TGTGCTAGTGGGGAAAGGCCGCGGAACACCGATAAACTCATCTTT. The encoded protein is CASGERPRNTDKLIF.

CDR3 DNA: TGTGCCTGTGACACCGGTTGGCGCGCGGGGAAGTACACCGATAAACTCATCTTT. It specifies CACDTGWRAGKYTDKLIF. J is TRDJ1 and V is TRDV2, with a tentative D call TRDD3 (5 bases). The J gene, left out of TCRdb, was set here by checking the DNA against germline. V was shortened by 0 bases and J by 0 bases, with 19 bases between the two germline ends. Germline CDR1 reads GEAIGNYY; CDR2 reads EKD. The CDR3 totals 18 residues.

By share, this clone ranks as medium-sized. Other DNA sequences within the sample encode an identical CDR3. The rearrangement uses TRDV1 and TRDJ2; perhaps TRDD3 as D (6 bases). The CDR3 covers 20 residues. CDR1 TSWWSYY and CDR2 QGS come from the germline V gene. V lost 4 bases, J lost 1 base, and 25 bases lay in between. This chain's CDR3 is CALGATLMDTGDGLTAQLFF. CDR3 DNA sequence: TGTGCTCTTGGGGCCACCTTAATGGATACCGGAGATGGTTTGACAGCACAACTCTTCTTT.

By its share, this clone is medium-sized. The chain carries TRDV2 and TRDJ1; 7 nucleotides agree with TRDD3. Per the germline V gene, CDR1 is GEAIGNYY and CDR2 is EKD. This CDR3 has 15 amino acids. With 2 bases clipped from V and 0 bases from J, the junction kept 5 bases outside the gene matches. CDR3 DNA sequence: TGTGCCTGTGACATACTGGGGATGCACACCGATAAACTCATCTTT. Its protein product is CACDILGMHTDKLIF.

The chain joins TRDV1 to TRDJ1, with TRDD3 identical over 11 bases. CDR3 size: 17 residues. Unmatched junction bases numbered 16, after V lost 5 bases and J lost 8 bases. Per the germline V gene, CDR1 is TSWWSYY and CDR2 is QGS. CDR3 sequence reads: CALGPPWGIRFRSKLIF. In nucleotides, the CDR3 is TGTGCTCTTGGGCCCCCTTGGGGGATACGCTTCCGATCCAAACTCATCTTT.

This chain links TRDV2 with TRDJ2, with TRDD3 matching 9 bases. Trimming took 5 bases from V and 2 from J; bases not matched to a gene: 23. The germline gives CDR1 GEAIGNYY, CDR2 EKD. The CDR3 spans 21 residues. CDR3 protein: CACVPLPSPTGGPSLTAQLFF. The CDR3 coding sequence is TGTGCCTGTGTCCCTCTTCCTTCTCCTACTGGGGGACCCTCCTTGACAGCACAACTCTTCTTT.

This clone turned up a few times. The chain carries TRDV3 and TRDJ1; 10 nucleotides match TRDD3. In germline, CDR1 is TVYSNPD, CDR2 GDNSRS (reference sequence). The CDR3 extends over 15 amino acids. CDR3: CATRVGDTKADKLIF. The CDR3, as DNA: TGTGCAACTCGGGTGGGGGATACTAAGGCCGATAAACTCATCTTT. The variable domain in full, with the rest retrieved from reference TRDV3 and TRDJ1, is CDKVTQSSPDQTVASGSEVVLLCTYDTVYSNPDLFWYRIRPDYSFQFVFYGDNSRSEGADFTQGRFSVKHILTQKAFHLVISPVRTEDSATYYCATRVGDTKADKLIFGKGTRVTVEP.

Points on this clone: A single base separates this from a much larger clone, so it may be a read error. The rearrangement uses TRDV2 and TRDJ1; D perhaps matches TRDD3 (6 bases). TCRdb offers no J gene call, so here the DNA was matched to germline to obtain one. The CDR3 runs to 19 residues. V dropped 3 bases and J dropped 4 bases, with 29 bases sitting between them. Germline V lookup: CDR1 GEAIGNYY, CDR2 EKD. The CDR3 sequence: CACDPRCTGRRSTYDKLIF. CDR3 DNA: TGTGCCTGTGACCCCCGTTGTACTGGGAGACGGAGTACGTACGATAAACTCATCTTT.

The chain carries TRDV2 and TRDJ1; D unclear. Because TCRdb records no J gene, it was assigned here through a match of the DNA to germline. V was cut by 4 bases and J by 0 bases, with 26 bases left in between. The germline CDR1 and CDR2 sequences are GEAIGNYY and EKD. The CDR3 runs 19 residues. The CDR3 DNA follows: TGTGCCTGTGAAAGCATCACGATGGTGGATTCAGCGTACACCGATAAACTCATCTTT. Translating it yields CACESITMVDSAYTDKLIF.

The table lists this clone with a few counts. This chain uses TRDV1 with TRDJ1; D is perhaps TRDD2 or TRDD3 (5 bases each). The germline gives CDR1 TSWWSYY, CDR2 QGS. V lost 4 bases to trimming and J lost 1 base, with 28 bases between them. This CDR3 contains 20 residues. CDR3 DNA sequence: TGTGCTCTTGGGGTCCTCCTAGAGACCCTACATGGGGCGGGCACCGATAAACTCATCTTT. As protein: CALGVLLETLHGAGTDKLIF.

This clone appeared a few times. The chain links TRAV29/DV5 to TRDJ1; D is unclear. The CDR3 is made up of 15 amino acids. The germline V gene encodes CDR1 NSMFDY and CDR2 ISSIKDK. The V gene lost 4 bases and the J gene lost 4 bases, with 20 bases spanning the gap. This chain's CDR3 is CAAALTLRDYDKLIF. CDR3 DNA sequence: TGTGCAGCAGCCTTGACGCTACGGGACTACGATAAACTCATCTTT. Filled out from reference TRAV29/DV5 and TRDJ1, the complete variable domain reads DQQVKQNSPSLSVQEGRISILNCDYTNSMFDYFLWYKKYPAEGPTFLISISSIKDKNEDGRFTVFLNKSAKHLSLHIVPSQPGDSAVYFCAAALTLRDYDKLIFGKGTRVTVEP.

V gene TRDV1 combines with J gene TRDJ1; TRDD2 agrees at 7 bases. V shed 5 bases, J shed 4 bases, and the junction held 13 bases outside the gene matches. The CDR3 loop spans 16 amino acids. Germline V CDR1 and CDR2: TSWWSYY, QGS. The CDR3 loop is CALGPRIPTDSDKLIF. The CDR3 DNA follows: TGTGCTCTTGGGCCCCGAATTCCTACGGATAGCGATAAACTCATCTTT.

This clone was found once. The chain links TRDV3 to TRDJ1, with D possibly being TRDD3 (5 bases). In the absence of a J gene in TCRdb, the DNA was matched to germline to assign it here. This CDR3 has 20 residues. Germline CDR1 reads TVYSNPD; CDR2 reads GDNSRS (reference sequence). The V end lost 2 bases, the J end lost 0 bases, and 31 bases lay between the germline ends. The CDR3 reads CAFSAPSCTTGGPDTDKLIF. CDR3 in DNA: TGTGCCTTTTCCGCTCCCAGCTGCACCACGGGGGGGCCCGACACCGATAAACTCATCTTT.

Relative to its sample, this clone is medium-sized (0.01 to 0.1%). This same CDR3 is encoded by further DNA sequences in the sample. The gene calls are TRDV3 and TRDJ2, with D possibly being TRDD2 (5 bases). Trimming stripped 3 bases from V and 2 bases from J, with 16 bases between. Germline lookup yields CDR1 TVYSNPD and CDR2 GDNSRS (reference sequence). The CDR3 loop spans 15 amino acids. The CDR3 nucleotides are TGTGCCTTCTCCTTCGGTGCGCGCTTGACAGCACAACTCTTCTTT. It translates to CAFSFGARLTAQLFF.

This chain connects TRDV1 to TRDJ1, with TRDD3 matching over 8 bases. The J gene, not given by TCRdb, was assigned here from a germline match of the nucleotide sequence. This CDR3 has 20 residues. Germline CDR1 TSWWSYY, CDR2 QGS. J lost 0 bases, V lost 4 bases, and 19 bases had no gene match. CDR3 protein: CALGARRFWGRIEYTDKLIF. CDR3 DNA: TGTGCTCTTGGGGCAAGGAGGTTCTGGGGGAGAATCGAGTACACCGATAAACTCATCTTT.

This sequence joins TRDV1 and TRDJ1, with TRDD3 identical over 8 bases. The J gene, missing from TCRdb, was assigned here through DNA to germline matching. V gave up 0 bases and J gave up 0 bases; unmatched junction bases: 33. This CDR3 region has 26 residues. Germline CDR1 is TSWWSYY and CDR2 is QGS. This CDR3 is CALGELHLQGKYWGLNHVVYTDKLIF. In nucleotides, the CDR3 is TGTGCTCTTGGGGAACTCCACCTACAGGGCAAATACTGGGGGTTAAACCACGTTGTGTACACCGATAAACTCATCTTT.

J is TRDJ1 and V is TRDV2, with no clear D. In the absence of a J gene in TCRdb, the DNA was matched to germline to assign it here. Germline V gives CDR1 GEAIGNYY, CDR2 EKD. The V end lost 9 bases, the J end lost 2 bases, and 21 bases lay between the germline ends. The CDR3 has 15 amino acids. CDR3 in amino acids: CAGNRNSNSTDKLIF. The CDR3 coding sequence is TGTGCCGGGAATCGAAACTCAAACTCGACCGATAAACTCATCTTT.

The J gene was reported as TRDJ3; the V gene went uncalled; the tabulated D call, TRDD3, remains unverified against the DNA. The CDR3 spans 19 residues. In DNA, the CDR3 is TGTGCCTGTGACACCGTTTGGGGGAACCCTGCCTTGGACACCCGACAGATGTTTTTC. Its protein is CACDTVWGNPALDTRQMFF.

With respect to this clone: Different DNA sequences within this sample yield the same CDR3. The V call is TRDV3, the J call TRDJ2; D possibly matches TRDD1 or TRDD3 (5 bases each). CDR3 length: 24 amino acids. V dropped 2 bases and J dropped 2 bases, with 42 bases sitting between them. The germline gives CDR1 TVYSNPD, CDR2 GDNSRS (reference sequence). CDR3 in amino acids: CAFCLGPPVVGTIGDPALTAQLFF. The CDR3 nucleotides read TGTGCCTTTTGTTTAGGGCCCCCTGTCGTAGGAACAATAGGGGACCCAGCCTTGACAGCACAACTCTTCTTT.

This clone was observed a handful of times. V and J are TRDV1 and TRDJ1, with 10 bases lining up with TRDD3. The CDR3 is made up of 18 amino acids. The V and J ends lost 0 bases and 9 bases, in that order; junction bases with no gene match: 16. Per the germline V gene, CDR1 is TSWWSYY and CDR2 is QGS. Here the CDR3 reads CALGELPLNAGDTLQLIF. CDR3 sequence (DNA): TGTGCTCTTGGGGAACTACCCCTTAATGCGGGGGATACGCTACAACTCATCTTT.

The chain links TRAV29/DV5 to TRDJ1, with 13 bases matching TRDD3. The CDR3 is 20 amino acids. Germline CDR1 reads NSMFDY; CDR2 reads ISSIKDK. Trimming at V came to 5 bases and at J to 1 base, leaving 20 bases not matched to a gene. This chain's CDR3 is CAACNYPLYWGIRPTDKLIF. The CDR3 DNA sequence: TGTGCAGCTTGCAATTATCCCCTGTACTGGGGGATACGCCCCACCGATAAACTCATCTTT. The full variable domain, rest sourced from reference TRAV29/DV5 and TRDJ1, is DQQVKQNSPSLSVQEGRISILNCDYTNSMFDYFLWYKKYPAEGPTFLISISSIKDKNEDGRFTVFLNKSAKHLSLHIVPSQPGDSAVYFCAACNYPLYWGIRPTDKLIFGKGTRVTVEP.

There are a few counts of this clone. The junction does not match germline at one end; this may be a read error. The V gene is TRDV2, the J gene TRDJ3; D possibly corresponds to TRDD3 (6 bases). Germline assignment: CDR1 GEAIGNYY and CDR2 EKD. CDR3 length: 18 residues. CDR3 bases: TGTGCCTGTGACCCTCCTGGGGATGGGTCCTGGTACACCCGACAGATGTTTTTC. Its translation: CACDPPGDGSWYTRQMFF.

The CDR3 loop reads CALGVPLRYPEYTDKLIF. The CDR3 nucleotides read TGTGCTCTTGGGGTACCCCTCCGTTACCCGGAGTACACCGATAAACTCATCTTT. The chain joins TRDV1 to TRDJ1; D is unresolved. CDR1 TSWWSYY and CDR2 QGS come from the germline V gene. V shed 4 bases and J shed 0 bases, with 21 bases lying between them. The CDR3 has 18 residues.

The chain carries TRDV1 and TRDJ1, with 8 bases matching TRDD3. The CDR3 is 21 amino acids. The junction had 21 bases not matched to a gene; V was cut back by 3 bases and J by 0 bases. Germline V gene data show CDR1 as TSWWSYY and CDR2 as QGS. The CDR3 region has the DNA TGTGCTCTTGGGGACCTCCTCCGGTACTGGGGGCTCTTTCGAGACACCGATAAACTCATCTTT. Translating gives CALGDLLRYWGLFRDTDKLIF.

The rearrangement links TRAV29/DV5 to TRDJ3; 7 bases are shared with TRDD3. This CDR3 comprises 20 residues. The V gene's germline CDR1 is NSMFDY and CDR2 ISSIKDK. The junction had 12 bases not matched to a gene; V was cut back by 0 bases and J by 0 bases. CDR3 amino acids: CAASALAGGPSSWDTRQMFF. The CDR3 DNA is TGTGCAGCAAGCGCGTTAGCTGGGGGCCCTAGCTCCTGGGACACCCGACAGATGTTTTTC.

A few counts support this clone. The chain employs TRAV29/DV5 and TRDJ1, with 7 bases fitting TRDD3. Per germline, CDR1 NSMFDY and CDR2 ISSIKDK. The CDR3 contains 15 residues. With V trimmed by 1 base and J by 8 bases, 14 bases remained unmatched. The CDR3 sequence is CAASRSRTGDPKLIF. In DNA, the CDR3 is TGTGCAGCAAGCCGCTCTCGAACTGGGGACCCAAAACTCATCTTT.

In the case of this clone: One end of the junction is discordant with germline, which a read error may explain. The V and J genes are TRDV1 and TRDJ3; 7 nucleotides agree with TRDD3. The CDR3 sequence is 18 residues long. In germline, CDR1 is TSWWSYY, CDR2 QGS. The CDR3 DNA is TGTGCTCTTGGGGAAGGATACGCCAGCTCCTGGGACACCCGACTGATGTTTTTC. Amino acid sequence: CALGEGYASSWDTRLMFF.